These 23 T cell receptor beta chains came from one sample sequenced in a study of radiation and T cells in renal cell carcinoma. The table came from immunoSEQ multiplex PCR; TCRdb's copy has only in-frame clones and leaves some out. Of 100,000 to 150,000 clones listed, 65% to 85% are singletons. Time point noted: blood 2 weeks post-SBRT. The treatment denotes: 15 Gy SBRT to primary tumor, nephrectomy 4 weeks later. Sequences were derived from blood, sampled from a patient whose treatment included radiotherapy and nephrectomy. The receptors were gathered from a man aged 50 to 60 with renal cell carcinoma.

The chain combines TRBV19 with TRBJ1-2; perhaps TRBD1 as D (6 bases). The V gene lost 6 bases and the J gene lost 5 bases, with 16 bases spanning the gap. Germline V gene data show CDR1 as LNHDA and CDR2 as SQIVND (reference sequence). The CDR3 runs to 14 residues. Written as DNA, the CDR3 is TGTGCCAGTAGGCACCGGGACACCCTTTATGGCTACACCTTC. Amino acids: CASRHRDTLYGYTF.

This clone was seen once. The genes are TRBV5-1 and TRBJ2-5, with a tentative D call TRBD1 (5 bases). V lost 0 bases and J lost 5, with 20 bases in between. There are 17 residues in the CDR3. Germline loops: CDR1 SGHRS, CDR2 YFSETQ. CDR3 DNA sequence: TGCGCCAGCAGCTTGGAGGGGAACTCCCCGTGGCGGGAGACCCAGTACTTC. The encoded protein is CASSLEGNSPWRETQYF.

This chain uses TRBV9 with TRBJ2-7; no clear D gene. This CDR3 is 14 amino acids long. Trimming stripped 4 bases from V and 1 base from J, with 12 bases between. Germline V gene sequence: CDR1 SGDLS, CDR2 YYNGEE. The DNA for the CDR3 is TGTGCCAGCAGCCTAGATCACCGGTCCTACGAGCAGTACTTC. It encodes CASSLDHRSYEQYF.

The rearrangement uses TRBV5-5 and TRBJ2-7; D remains unclear. V was shortened by 2 bases and J by 6 bases, with 12 bases between the two germline ends. This CDR3 has 13 amino acids. Per the germline V gene, CDR1 is SGHKS and CDR2 is YYEKEE (reference sequence). The CDR3 here is CASSFSQVFEQYF. CDR3 nucleotides: TGTGCCAGCAGCTTTTCCCAGGTATTCGAGCAGTACTTC.

J is TRBJ1-1 and V is TRBV13; D possibly corresponds to TRBD1 (5 bases). Trimming removed 5 bases at V and 5 bases at J, with 15 bases between. The V gene's germline CDR1 is PRHDT and CDR2 FYEKMQ (reference sequence). The CDR3 is made up of 14 amino acids. The CDR3 here is CASSIWGGGTEAFF. The CDR3 region has the DNA TGTGCCAGCAGCATATGGGGGGGAGGGACTGAAGCTTTCTTT.

The CDR3 protein is CASSHQWGQGAREQYF. The CDR3, as DNA: TGTGCCAGCAGCCACCAATGGGGACAGGGGGCGCGAGAGCAGTACTTC. V is TRBV11-2 and J is TRBJ2-7; 12 nucleotides agree with TRBD1. CDR1 and CDR2 (germline): SGHAT, FQNNGV. V lost 5 bases and J lost 7; bases outside the gene matches: 12. The CDR3 contains 16 residues.

This chain uses TRBV15 with TRBJ1-5; D is perhaps TRBD1 (6 bases). Trimming took off 4 bases at V and 6 bases at J, with 13 bases between the two ends. Per germline, CDR1 LNHNV and CDR2 YYDKDF (reference sequence). CDR3 length equals 14 residues. The CDR3 loop is CATSTQGFSQPQHF. The CDR3 DNA sequence: TGTGCCACCAGCACCCAGGGGTTCAGTCAGCCCCAGCATTTT.

The chain carries TRBV5-1 and TRBJ2-1; D gene unclear. V shed 0 bases and J shed 4 bases, with 14 bases lying between them. The CDR3 has 16 amino acids. Germline V gives CDR1 SGHRS, CDR2 YFSETQ. In DNA, the CDR3 is TGCGCCAGCAGCTTGGAGGCAGCCGACGTTTACAATGAGCAGTTCTTC. Its protein is CASSLEAADVYNEQFF.

Here the CDR3 DNA reads TGTGCCAGCAGCTTGGGCAGTCCAAACTATGGCTACACCTTC. Its protein product is CASSLGSPNYGYTF. This sequence joins TRBV5-6 and TRBJ1-2, with D uncertain. V lost 0 bases and J 2 bases, leaving 8 bases between the germline ends. CDR3 size: 14 residues. Germline-derived CDR1 and CDR2 are SGHDT and YYEEEE.

The chain uses TRBV5-1 and TRBJ2-5, with 7 positions matching TRBD1. V shed 3 bases and J 2 bases; nucleotides not matched to a gene: 1. The CDR3 is made up of 13 amino acids. Germline CDR1 reads SGHRS; CDR2 reads YFSETQ. The CDR3 coding sequence is TGCGCCAGCAGCTACAGGGGACAAGAGACCCAGTACTTC. Amino acid sequence: CASSYRGQETQYF.

This sequence joins TRBV2 and TRBJ1-1; TRBD1 aligns across 7 bases. Germline V CDR1 and CDR2: SNHLY, FYNNEI. The CDR3 runs 15 residues. The V and J ends lost 1 base and 6 bases, in that order; junction bases with no gene match: 8. CDR3 sequence reads: CASSEEGTVAPEAFF. The DNA of the CDR3 is TGTGCCAGCAGTGAAGAGGGGACAGTAGCCCCTGAAGCTTTCTTT.

This chain links TRBV7-9 with TRBJ1-4; 7 positions match TRBD1. The CDR3 has 15 residues. Germline CDR1 SEHNR, CDR2 FQNEAQ (reference sequence). Unmatched junction bases numbered 7, after V lost 5 bases and J lost 4 bases. The CDR3 sequence: CASSLGTADNEKLFF. Here the CDR3 DNA reads TGTGCCAGCAGCCTAGGGACAGCCGATAATGAAAAACTGTTTTTT.

The count of this clone is one. V is TRBV5-5 and J is TRBJ2-1; no definite D call. V was trimmed by 0 bases and J by 8 bases, leaving 12 bases between them. This CDR3 comprises 14 residues. CDR1 and CDR2 (germline): SGHKS, YYEKEE (reference sequence). CDR3 DNA: TGTGCCAGCAGCTTGGTTGGCGCGCTTGATGAGCAGTTCTTC. Translated, it gives CASSLVGALDEQFF.

This chain joins TRBV7-6 and TRBJ1-1, with D possibly matching TRBD1 (5 bases). The CDR3 is 13 amino acids. V lost 1 base, J lost 10 bases, and 13 bases lay in between. Germline V gives CDR1 SGHVS, CDR2 FNYEAQ. In DNA, the CDR3 is TGTGCCAGCAGCTTAGGGTCCGGAGGGGTAGCTTTCTTT. This codes for CASSLGSGGVAFF. Together with reference TRBV7-6 and TRBJ1-1, the CDR3 gives the full variable domain: GAGVSQSPRYKVTKRGQDVALRCDPISGHVSLYWYRQALGQGPEFLTYFNYEAQQDKSGLPNDRFSAERPEGSISTLTIQRTEQRDSAMYRCASSLGSGGVAFFGQGTRLTVV.

The chain joins TRBV7-2 to TRBJ1-1; TRBD1 might be the D (5 bases). Looked up from germline, CDR1 is SGHTA and CDR2 is FQGNSA. V was cut by 1 base and J by 0 bases, with 18 bases left in between. The CDR3 runs 18 residues. The DNA of the CDR3 is TGTGCCAGCAGCTTAGAGGAGGGGACCTTATGGTTGAACACTGAAGCTTTCTTT. This encodes CASSLEEGTLWLNTEAFF.

The genes are TRBV6-1 and TRBJ1-2; 7 bases fit TRBD1. Trimming took 4 bases from V and 0 from J; bases not matched to a gene: 8. Germline CDR1 reads MNHNS; CDR2 reads SASEGT. CDR3 size: 16 residues. The CDR3, as DNA: TGTGCCAGCAGTGCAACAGGGGCAGTAGCTAACTATGGCTACACCTTC. Amino acids: CASSATGAVANYGYTF.

V and J are TRBV5-1 and TRBJ2-1, with 11 positions matching TRBD1. J gave up 5 bases and V 4 bases, and 5 bases lay outside the gene matches. The germline V gene encodes CDR1 SGHRS and CDR2 YFSETQ. This CDR3 contains 15 residues. The CDR3, as DNA: TGCGCCAGCAGCGCGGGACAGGGGGTCGACAATGAGCAGTTCTTC. Amino acids: CASSAGQGVDNEQFF.

The chain joins TRBV5-1 to TRBJ2-2, with D tentatively TRBD2 (6 bases). The CDR3 extends over 14 amino acids. V shed 0 bases and J shed 5 bases, with 8 bases lying between them. The germline CDR1 and CDR2 sequences are SGHRS and YFSETQ. The CDR3 here is CASSLAGGTGELFF. DNA of the CDR3: TGCGCCAGCAGCTTGGCCGGGGGTACCGGGGAGCTGTTTTTT.

The rearrangement links TRBV6-1 to TRBJ1-2; D perhaps matches TRBD1 (5 bases). Germline V CDR1 and CDR2: MNHNS, SASEGT. The CDR3 has 11 residues. Here the CDR3 reads CEVGENYGYTF. CDR3 coding DNA: TGTGAAGTAGGGGAGAACTATGGCTACACCTTC.

A single count supports this clone. The V gene is TRBV7-2, the J gene TRBJ2-3; 11 positions match TRBD2. Germline V CDR1 and CDR2: SGHTA, FQGNSA. The CDR3 extends over 16 amino acids. The V and J ends lost 1 base and 1 base, in that order; junction bases with no gene match: 1. The CDR3 DNA is TGTGCCAGCAGCTTAGTAGCGGGGGGGGGCACAGATACGCAGTATTTT. Translated, it gives CASSLVAGGGTDTQYF.

This clone was observed a few times. The rearrangement links TRBV2 to TRBJ1-1; maybe TRBD1 (5 bases). This CDR3 is 13 amino acids long. Trimming removed 8 bases from V and 0 bases from J, with 10 bases in between. The V gene's germline CDR1 is SNHLY and CDR2 FYNNEI. CDR3 in amino acids: CASLGVVNTEAFF. CDR3 bases: TGTGCCAGCTTAGGGGTGGTGAACACTGAAGCTTTCTTT. The full variable domain, with the rest looked up from reference TRBV2 and TRBJ1-1, is EPEVTQTPSHQVTQMGQEVILRCVPISNHLYFYWYRQILGQKVEFLVSFYNNEISEKSEIFDDQFSVERPDGSNFTLKIRSTKLEDSAMYFCASLGVVNTEAFFGQGTRLTVV.

The chain carries TRBV6-1 and TRBJ2-5; weak D call: TRBD2 (5 bases). Trimming removed 5 bases at V and 7 bases at J, with 14 bases between. The CDR3 spans 13 residues. The germline V gene encodes CDR1 MNHNS and CDR2 SASEGT. The CDR3 DNA is TGTGCCAGCAGTCCTTTAAGAGAGGGGACCCAGTACTTC. Translation: CASSPLREGTQYF.

V is TRBV27 and J is TRBJ2-3; D gene unclear. V lost 0 bases to trimming and J lost 2 bases, with 6 bases between them. CDR3 length: 14 amino acids. The V gene's germline CDR1 is MNHEY and CDR2 SMNVEV (reference sequence). The CDR3 sequence is CASSLSSPTDTQYF. In nucleotides, the CDR3 is TGTGCCAGCAGTTTATCGTCTCCCACAGATACGCAGTATTTT.